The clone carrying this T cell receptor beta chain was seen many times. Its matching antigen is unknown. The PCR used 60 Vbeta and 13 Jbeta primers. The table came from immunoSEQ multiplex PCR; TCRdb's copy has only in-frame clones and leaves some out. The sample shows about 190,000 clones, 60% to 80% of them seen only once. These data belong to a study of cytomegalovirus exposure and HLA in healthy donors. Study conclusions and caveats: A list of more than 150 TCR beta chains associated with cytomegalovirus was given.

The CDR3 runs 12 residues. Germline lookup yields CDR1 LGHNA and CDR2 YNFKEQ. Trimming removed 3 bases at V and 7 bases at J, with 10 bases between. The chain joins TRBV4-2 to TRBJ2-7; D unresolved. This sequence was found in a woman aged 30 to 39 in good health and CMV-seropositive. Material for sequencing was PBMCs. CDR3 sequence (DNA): TGTGCCAGCAGCCATCAGACTGGGGAGCAGTACTTC. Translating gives CASSHQTGEQYF.